Each of the 12 T cell receptor beta chains below was sequenced from the same sample in a study of blood T cell repertoires in COVID-19. Repertoires were generated with immunoSEQ multiplex PCR, while TCRdb's copy carries only in-frame clones and drops some. The sample includes around 70,000 clones, about nine tenths of them seen just once. Sequencing was carried out using peripheral blood. The receptor set was obtained from a woman in her late teens or twenties with acute or convalescent COVID-19.

The chain couples TRBV5-1 to TRBJ2-2, with D hard to call. The CDR3 is 16 amino acids. Trimming removed 1 base at V and 4 bases at J, with 14 bases between. Germline-derived CDR1 and CDR2 are SGHRS and YFSETQ. Here the CDR3 DNA reads TGCGCCAGCAGCTTGCCCGAGTTACAGTCCACCGGGGAGCTGTTTTTT. It specifies CASSLPELQSTGELFF.

The chain uses TRBV11-1 and TRBJ1-1, with 7 bases that match TRBD1. Trimming removed 4 bases from V and 7 bases from J; junction bases left unmatched: 6. This CDR3 spans 13 amino acids. Germline V gene lookup returns CDR1 SGHAT and CDR2 FQDESV (reference sequence). CDR3 DNA sequence: TGTGCCAGCAGCTCGGACAGGCGGGGTGAAGCTTTCTTT. Translation: CASSSDRRGEAFF.

CDR3 in amino acids: CASSYQGQGEAYEQYF. CDR3 in DNA: TGTGCCAGCAGTTATCAGGGACAGGGGGAGGCCTACGAGCAGTACTTC. The V and J genes are TRBV6-6 and TRBJ2-7, with TRBD1 matching over 11 bases. V dropped 3 bases and J dropped 2; count of bases not matched to a gene: 6. This CDR3 comprises 16 residues. Germline values: CDR1 MNHNY, CDR2 SVGAGI (reference sequence).

This chain uses TRBV12-3 or TRBV12-4 with TRBJ1-3; unclear D gene. The V end was cut by 5 bases, the J end by 4 bases, with 9 bases between. The CDR3 runs 13 residues. Written as DNA, the CDR3 is TGTGCCAGCAGTATTGGCGGGGGAAACACCATATATTTT. Translating gives CASSIGGGNTIYF.

This sequence joins TRBV6-5 and TRBJ2-1; D ambiguous. The CDR3 has 13 residues. V was pared by 4 bases and J by 8 bases, with 12 bases between. The germline V gene encodes CDR1 MNHEY and CDR2 SVGAGI. CDR3 protein: CASSSTPADEQFF. CDR3 nucleotide sequence: TGTGCCAGCAGTTCAACCCCCGCGGATGAGCAGTTCTTC.

CDR3 sequence reads: CASSLTSGGHYEQFF. CDR3 in DNA: TGTGCCAGCAGCTTGACTAGCGGGGGGCATTATGAGCAGTTCTTC. V and J are TRBV5-6 and TRBJ2-1; TRBD2 agrees at 12 bases. The CDR3 is 15 amino acids. Germline values: CDR1 SGHDT, CDR2 YYEEEE. V shed 1 base, J shed 8 bases, and the junction held 4 bases outside the gene matches. Full variable domain (missing parts from reference TRBV5-6 and TRBJ2-1): DAGVTQSPTHLIKTRGQQVTLRCSPKSGHDTVSWYQQALGQGPQFIFQYYEEEERQRGNFPDRFSGHQFPNYSSELNVNALLLGDSALYLCASSLTSGGHYEQFFGPGTRLTVL.

A single count supports this clone. The CDR3 protein is CAFHLTLAGRPQSSYNEQFF. For the CDR3, the DNA is TGTGCCTTCCATCTCACTTTAGCGGGCAGGCCGCAGAGCTCCTACAATGAGCAGTTCTTC. The rearrangement joins TRBV30 to TRBJ2-1, with 7 bases that match TRBD2. Germline-derived CDR1 and CDR2 are GTSNPN and SVGIG (reference sequence). The CDR3 extends over 20 amino acids. After removal of 7 bases from V and 0 bases from J, the junction contained 24 bases not matched to a gene.

This chain connects TRBV21-1 to TRBJ1-6; TRBD1 is the table's D call and was not checked against the DNA. TRBV21-1 is shown as a pseudogene. The CDR3 loop spans 15 amino acids. CDR3 sequence reads: CASSKEGQGQSPLHF. The DNA of the CDR3 is TGTGCCAGCAGCAAAGAGGGCCAGGGGCAGTCACCCCTCCACTTT.

In nucleotides, the CDR3 is TGTGCCAGCACCAAGTCGACAGGGTACGGCACAGATACGCAGTATTTT. It specifies CASTKSTGYGTDTQYF. This chain connects TRBV7-2 to TRBJ2-3; 7 bases fit TRBD1. CDR3 length: 16 amino acids. With V trimmed by 7 bases and J by 1 base, 11 bases remained unmatched. Germline assignment: CDR1 SGHTA and CDR2 FQGNSA.

The V gene is TRBV19, the J gene TRBJ2-5; no definite D call. V was shortened by 1 base and J by 4 bases, with 13 bases between the two germline ends. CDR1 and CDR2 (germline): LNHDA, SQIVND (reference sequence). The length of the CDR3 is 15 residues. The CDR3 protein is CASSIAAGSGETQYF. The DNA for the CDR3 is TGTGCCAGTAGTATAGCCGCAGGATCCGGAGAGACCCAGTACTTC.

The chain couples TRBV29-1 to TRBJ2-3; 8 bases agree with TRBD1. V lost 3 bases and J lost 5; bases outside the gene matches: 4. The CDR3 sequence is 13 residues long. Germline CDR1 reads SQVTM; CDR2 reads ANQGSEA. The CDR3 region is CSVEVQGEDTQYF. DNA of the CDR3: TGCAGCGTTGAGGTACAGGGGGAAGATACGCAGTATTTT.

The CDR3 DNA sequence: TGTGCCAGCAGCTTAAGCCGTCAGGGGAACACTGAAGCTTTCTTT. Amino acid sequence: CASSLSRQGNTEAFF. The rearrangement uses TRBV11-2 and TRBJ1-1; D is perhaps TRBD1 (5 bases). In germline, CDR1 is SGHAT, CDR2 FQNNGV. The ends were cut back, 2 bases at V and 1 base at J, with 11 bases in the middle. This CDR3 comprises 15 residues. Combining the CDR3 with reference TRBV11-2 and TRBJ1-1 gives the whole variable domain EAGVAQSPRYKIIEKRQSVAFWCNPISGHATLYWYQQILGQGPKLLIQFQNNGVVDDSQLPKDRFSAERLKGVDSTLKIQPAKLEDSAVYLCASSLSRQGNTEAFFGQGTRLTVV.